Listed here are 21 T cell receptor beta chains from one sample, sequenced in a study of CD8 T cells in Susac syndrome. With random hexamers, reverse transcription was performed on about 0.5 to 1 ug of RNA. TCRdb passed the immunoSEQ multiplex PCR reads through MiXCR, listing each CDR3 protein once. Of over 95,000 distinct CDR3 sequences listed, approximately 90% are singletons. Sequenced sample: CD8+ T cells from PBMCs. The receptors stem from a human donor in good health.

The genes are TRBV9 and TRBJ2-3, with D possibly matching TRBD2 (5 bases). CDR1 is SGDLS and CDR2 is YYNGEE in the germline V gene. This CDR3 spans 16 amino acids. V was shortened by 0 bases and J by 2 bases, with 13 bases between the two germline ends. CDR3 DNA sequence: TGTGCCAGCAGCGTAGCCGGAGGTGGAGTCACAGATACGCAGTATTTT. This gives the protein CASSVAGGGVTDTQYF.

The chain uses TRBV10-3 and TRBJ2-5; D is ambiguous. Deletions cut 2 bases from V and 2 bases from J, with 3 bases between. The CDR3 totals 12 residues. The germline gives CDR1 ENHRY, CDR2 SYGVKD. The CDR3 is CAISEPQETQYF. In DNA form, the CDR3 reads TGTGCCATCAGTGAGCCTCAAGAGACCCAGTACTTC.

V is TRBV19 and J is TRBJ2-2; 9 bases align to TRBD1. With V trimmed by 4 bases and J by 5 bases, 8 bases remained unmatched. Germline values: CDR1 LNHDA, CDR2 SQIVND (reference sequence). CDR3 length: 16 residues. CDR3 loop: CASSTPHRGLTGELFF. The CDR3 bases are TGTGCCAGTAGTACCCCCCACAGGGGGCTGACCGGGGAGCTGTTTTTT.

The rearrangement links TRBV25-1 to TRBJ2-3, with 8 bases lining up with TRBD2. Trimming removed 7 bases from V and 7 bases from J; junction bases left unmatched: 13. This CDR3 spans 15 amino acids. CDR1 is MGHDK, CDR2 SYGVNS, per germline. The CDR3 region is CASTPHSGGTHTQYF. The CDR3 coding sequence is TGTGCCAGCACCCCACACAGCGGGGGCACCCATACGCAGTATTTT.

The chain employs TRBV9 and TRBJ1-2; 8 bases are shared with TRBD1. In germline, CDR1 is SGDLS, CDR2 YYNGEE. J lost 2 bases, V lost 3 bases, and 6 bases had no gene match. There are 15 residues in the CDR3. The CDR3 DNA reads TGTGCCAGCAGCGCGACAGGGGCCCCCAACTATGGCTACACCTTC. Protein sequence: CASSATGAPNYGYTF.

J is TRBJ2-6 and V is TRBV30; D gene uncertain. The germline CDR1 and CDR2 sequences are GTSNPN and SVGIG (reference sequence). This CDR3 spans 19 amino acids. V was cut by 0 bases and J by 1 base, with 19 bases left in between. CDR3 in DNA: TGTGCCTGGAGTGTTGCCCGGACCTGGGTTCCATCTGGGGCCAACGTCCTGACTTTC. Its translation: CAWSVARTWVPSGANVLTF.

V and J are TRBV6-5 and TRBJ2-7; perhaps TRBD2 as D (6 bases). Germline V gives CDR1 MNHEY, CDR2 SVGAGI. The V end lost 2 bases, the J end lost 3 bases, and 11 bases lay between the germline ends. CDR3 length equals 14 residues. CDR3 nucleotides: TGTGCCAGCAGTTACATTAGCGGAGGCTACGAGCAGTACTTC. The encoded protein is CASSYISGGYEQYF.

Only a few counts were recorded for this clonotype. CDR3: CASSKAGGPLEQYF. CDR3 DNA: TGTGCCAGCAGCAAAGCGGGAGGTCCGCTCGAGCAGTACTTC. The V call is TRBV7-2, the J call TRBJ2-7; 9 positions agree with TRBD2. This CDR3 has 14 residues. Germline loops: CDR1 SGHTA, CDR2 FQGNSA. The V segment lost 5 bases and the J segment 6 bases; nucleotides outside the gene matches: 8.

The rearrangement links TRBV5-1 to TRBJ1-2, with D uncertain. Germline CDR1 SGHRS, CDR2 YFSETQ. The V end lost 0 bases, the J end lost 8 bases, and 8 bases lay between the germline ends. The CDR3 loop spans 12 amino acids. CDR3 sequence reads: CASSLEDWGYTF. CDR3 bases: TGCGCCAGCAGCTTGGAAGATTGGGGCTACACCTTC.

The chain couples TRBV2 to TRBJ2-2, with TRBD2 identical over 10 bases. The germline V gene has CDR1 SNHLY and CDR2 FYNNEI. This CDR3 has 16 amino acids. V shed 5 bases, J shed 0 bases, and the junction held 3 bases outside the gene matches. The CDR3 is CASSRTSGSNTGELFF. The CDR3 nucleotides are TGTGCCAGCAGTCGGACTAGCGGTTCGAACACCGGGGAGCTGTTTTTT.

The chain employs TRBV29-1 and TRBJ1-3; 7 bases are a match to TRBD1. Germline V gene lookup returns CDR1 SQVTM and CDR2 ANQGSEA. This CDR3 spans 14 amino acids. V trimming: 3 bases; J trimming: 0 bases; junction bases outside the gene matches: 2. The CDR3 nucleotides read TGCAGCGTTGATGGACAGGCCTCTGGAAACACCATATATTTT. Translating gives CSVDGQASGNTIYF.

V is TRBV20-1 and J is TRBJ1-2, with TRBD1 matching over 12 bases. Germline assignment: CDR1 DFQATT and CDR2 SNEGSKA (reference sequence). Losses at the gene ends were 1 base for V and 6 bases for J; bases not matched to a gene: 9. CDR3 length: 16 residues. This CDR3 is CSARARPGQGADGYTF. The DNA for the CDR3 is TGCAGTGCTAGAGCACGTCCGGGACAGGGGGCGGATGGCTACACCTTC.

The V gene is TRBV3-1, the J gene TRBJ2-6; maybe TRBD1 (5 bases). The CDR3 totals 13 residues. Germline lookup yields CDR1 LGHDT and CDR2 YNNKEL (reference sequence). Between the trimmed V and J ends, which lost 4 bases and 7 bases, there was a span of 8 bases. The DNA of the CDR3 is TGTGCCAGCAGCCGACAGCAAGCCAACGTCCTGACTTTC. Residues: CASSRQQANVLTF.

This chain links TRBV18 with TRBJ1-5, with D unclear. Germline-derived CDR1 and CDR2 are KGHSH and LQKENI. The germline V and J ends were trimmed by 2 bases and 1 base, with 9 bases remaining between them. The length of the CDR3 is 15 residues. The CDR3 region has the DNA TGTGCCAGCTCACCAACCGTCAGAAGCAATCAGCCCCAGCATTTT. Protein: CASSPTVRSNQPQHF.

The gene calls are TRBV18 and TRBJ2-1; tentative D call: TRBD1 (5 bases). The germline V gene encodes CDR1 KGHSH and CDR2 LQKENI. The CDR3 sequence is 17 residues long. Trimming left V 6 bases short and J 3 bases short, with 21 bases between. CDR3 loop: CASSSADVRGYYNEQFF. The CDR3 DNA follows: TGTGCCAGCTCCTCCGCGGACGTTAGGGGTTACTACAATGAGCAGTTCTTC.

V is TRBV19 and J is TRBJ2-2; D not resolved. The CDR3 totals 14 residues. Germline V lookup: CDR1 LNHDA, CDR2 SQIVND (reference sequence). V was pared by 6 bases and J by 1 base, with 9 bases between. The CDR3 DNA follows: TGTGCCAGTAGGCGGACGGAGAACACCGGGGAGCTGTTTTTT. As protein: CASRRTENTGELFF.

This sequence joins TRBV6-2 or TRBV6-3 and TRBJ2-3; 9 bases match TRBD1. The trim removed 6 bases at V and 1 base at J, leaving 8 bases unmatched. The CDR3 consists of 16 residues. The germline V gene encodes CDR1 MNHEY and CDR2 SVGEGT. This chain's CDR3 is CASSSDRGGRTDTQYF. The CDR3 DNA is TGTGCCAGCAGCTCAGACAGGGGGGGTCGCACAGATACGCAGTATTTT.

This clonotype was detected only a few times. V usage is TRBV5-1 and J usage is TRBJ1-1, with 9 bases fitting TRBD1. V trimming: 4 bases; J trimming: 5 bases; junction bases outside the gene matches: 12. Germline CDR1 and CDR2: SGHRS and YFSETQ. There are 16 residues in the CDR3. The CDR3 loop is CASSINYGQGKTEAFF. CDR3 DNA sequence: TGCGCCAGCAGCATCAATTATGGACAGGGGAAGACTGAAGCTTTCTTT.

This clonotype has just one count. The J gene is TRBJ2-7, the V gene TRBV19, with 9 bases lining up with TRBD2. The germline V gene encodes CDR1 LNHDA and CDR2 SQIVND (reference sequence). CDR3 length: 14 residues. V shed 3 bases, J shed 6 bases, and the junction held 6 bases outside the gene matches. Written as DNA, the CDR3 is TGTGCCAGTAGTATTGCCGCGGGAGGGGCCGAGCAGTACTTC. The encoded protein is CASSIAAGGAEQYF.

This clonotype appeared a single time. The rearrangement joins TRBV4-3 to TRBJ1-2; a weak D match, TRBD1 (6 bases). This CDR3 is built from 13 residues. CDR1 LGHNA and CDR2 YSLEER come from the germline V gene. V lost 3 bases and J 3 bases, leaving 8 bases between the germline ends. The CDR3 nucleotides read TGCGCCAGCAGCCACAGACAGGACTATGGCTACACCTTC. It yields the protein CASSHRQDYGYTF.

The chain carries TRBV3-1 and TRBJ2-1; 9 nucleotides line up with TRBD2. V was clipped by 2 bases and J by 4 bases; unmatched bases: 3. CDR3 length equals 15 residues. Germline loops: CDR1 LGHDT, CDR2 YNNKEL (reference sequence). The DNA for the CDR3 is TGTGCCAGCAGCCAATTTAGCGGGGGTTACAATGAGCAGTTCTTC. Protein product: CASSQFSGGYNEQFF.